The entry that follows covers one TCR beta chain sequence. The entry originates in a study of T cell changes during pregnancy in multiple sclerosis. Clones were sequenced by immunoSEQ multiplex PCR, and TCRdb holds only the in-frame ones, with some missing. This sample has fewer than 20,000 clones, with 95% to 97% found just once. The CDR3 has 18 amino acids. Trimming left V 2 bases short and J 1 base short, with 20 bases between. Germline CDR1 reads MNHEY; CDR2 reads SMNVEV (reference sequence). This receptor was identified in a female donor with multiple sclerosis, enrolled in a pregnancy study. Here the sequenced sample was peripheral blood, taken in the third trimester of pregnancy. This chain uses TRBV27 with TRBJ1-2; D unresolved. The CDR3 reads CASSLGAAVLGFNYGYTF. The CDR3 bases are TGTGCCAGCAGTTTAGGAGCAGCGGTGTTAGGATTTAACTATGGCTACACCTTC.